Following are 26 T cell receptor beta chains from one sample sequenced in a study of blood T cell repertoires in COVID-19. Measured with immunoSEQ multiplex PCR; TCRdb has only the in-frame clones, and not every one. The table lists about 230,000 clones, roughly 86% of them singletons. Material: PBMCs or T cells enriched from blood (not recorded which). The source of these receptors is a woman aged 25 to 39 with acute COVID-19.

The chain joins TRBV2 to TRBJ2-4; weak D call: TRBD2 (6 bases). In germline, CDR1 is SNHLY, CDR2 FYNNEI. CDR3 length: 17 amino acids. Trimming took 8 bases from V and 0 from J, leaving 20 bases between them. CDR3 DNA sequence: TGTGCCAGCCTCCCCGGGGGACCACCCCTAGCCAAAAACATTCAGTACTTC. This sequence encodes CASLPGGPPLAKNIQYF.

The V gene is TRBV4-1, the J gene TRBJ1-2; a weak D match, TRBD1 (5 bases). Germline CDR1 is MGHRA and CDR2 is YSYEKL. The CDR3 is made up of 14 amino acids. V lost 0 bases and J lost 8, with 13 bases in between. The CDR3 region has the DNA TGCGCCAGCAGCCAAGAAACAGGTCTAAGAGGCTACACCTTC. This codes for CASSQETGLRGYTF.

DNA for the CDR3: TGCGCCAGCAGCTTGCCCGGGACAGGGAAGTCCTACGAGCAGTACTTC. It specifies CASSLPGTGKSYEQYF. This chain uses TRBV5-1 with TRBJ2-7, with 9 bases matching TRBD1. V lost 1 base and J lost 1; bases outside the gene matches: 6. Per the germline V gene, CDR1 is SGHRS and CDR2 is YFSETQ. The CDR3 totals 16 residues.

This chain links TRBV29-1 with TRBJ1-2; TRBD1 aligns across 7 bases. V was pared by 6 bases and J by 1 base, with 5 bases of the junction left unmatched. The germline V gene has CDR1 SQVTM and CDR2 ANQGSEA. The CDR3 consists of 13 residues. Here the CDR3 reads CSVEGQINYGYTF. The CDR3 DNA reads TGCAGCGTCGAGGGACAGATTAACTATGGCTACACCTTC.

This sequence joins TRBV19 and TRBJ2-6, with D unclear. Trimming took off 3 bases at V and 1 base at J, with 7 bases between the two ends. The CDR3 consists of 15 residues. Germline CDR1 LNHDA, CDR2 SQIVND (reference sequence). The CDR3 protein is CASSISDSGANVLTF. CDR3 bases: TGTGCCAGTAGTATTTCAGATTCTGGGGCCAACGTCCTGACTTTC.

This chain uses TRBV28 with TRBJ1-1, with 8 bases that match TRBD1. There are 14 residues in the CDR3. V lost 7 bases, J lost 9 bases, and 13 bases stayed unmatched. Germline lookup yields CDR1 MDHEN and CDR2 SYDVKM. Written as DNA, the CDR3 is TGTGCCAGCACCATTCGCGAAAGGACAGGGCAAGCTTTCTTT. Protein: CASTIRERTGQAFF.

The chain joins TRBV4-1 to TRBJ2-7; TRBD1 matches 7 bases. CDR1 and CDR2 (germline): MGHRA, YSYEKL. J lost 7 bases, V lost 0 bases, and 6 bases had no gene match. This CDR3 spans 14 amino acids. CDR3 residues: CASSQERGRWEQYF. The DNA of the CDR3 is TGCGCCAGCAGCCAAGAGAGGGGGCGCTGGGAGCAGTACTTC.

The V call is TRBV30, the J call TRBJ1-5, with D perhaps TRBD1 (6 bases). CDR3 length: 12 residues. In germline, CDR1 is GTSNPN, CDR2 SVGIG (reference sequence). V gave up 6 bases and J gave up 9 bases, with 15 bases separating them. The CDR3 loop is CACSPGAGPQHF. The CDR3 bases are TGTGCCTGCTCCCCAGGGGCTGGGCCCCAGCATTTT.

The rearrangement joins TRBV3-1 (or the pseudogene TRBV3-2) to TRBJ1-3, with D possibly matching TRBD1 (6 bases). CDR3 length: 14 residues. Deletions cut 2 bases from V and 1 base from J, with 6 bases between. The germline gives CDR1 LGHDT, CDR2 YNNKEL (reference sequence). For the CDR3, the DNA is TGTGCCAGCAGCCAACAGGGGTCTGGAAACACCATATATTTT. Translated: CASSQQGSGNTIYF.

V is TRBV5-1 and J is TRBJ1-1; D might be TRBD1 (6 bases). V gave up 0 bases and J gave up 0 bases, with 12 bases separating them. The CDR3 has 16 amino acids. CDR1 SGHRS and CDR2 YFSETQ come from the germline V gene. CDR3 region: CASSLGYQGLNTEAFF. CDR3 DNA sequence: TGCGCCAGCAGCTTGGGGTACCAGGGGTTGAACACTGAAGCTTTCTTT.

The J gene is TRBJ2-2, the V gene TRBV3-1 (or the pseudogene TRBV3-2); a possible D gene is TRBD2 (6 bases). In germline, CDR1 is LGHDT, CDR2 YNNKEL (reference sequence). The V end was cut by 0 bases, the J end by 6 bases, with 8 bases between. The CDR3 covers 14 residues. The DNA for the CDR3 is TGTGCCAGCAGCCAAGAAGGAGGGTCCGGGGAGCTGTTTTTT. Its protein is CASSQEGGSGELFF.

The V gene is TRBV5-1, the J gene TRBJ2-3, with 8 bases identical to TRBD1. The V gene end was trimmed by 3 bases and the J gene end by 1 base; junction bases not matched to a gene: 1. Germline V gives CDR1 SGHRS, CDR2 YFSETQ. CDR3 size: 14 residues. The CDR3: CASSSTGGTDTQYF. CDR3 DNA sequence: TGCGCCAGCAGCTCGACAGGGGGCACAGATACGCAGTATTTT.

In its sample, this clone was seen a few times. The rearrangement uses TRBV12-3 or TRBV12-4 and TRBJ1-1; tentative D call: TRBD1 (5 bases). Deletions cut 3 bases from V and 5 bases from J, with 10 bases between. The CDR3 runs 13 residues. CDR3 protein: CASSFRRATEAFF. CDR3 DNA: TGTGCCAGCAGTTTTCGCAGGGCGACTGAAGCTTTCTTT.

This chain uses TRBV10-3 with TRBJ2-6; TRBD2 aligns across 13 bases. Germline CDR1 and CDR2: ENHRY and SYGVKD. This CDR3 contains 18 residues. V lost 4 bases to trimming and J lost 2 bases; unmatched junction nucleotides: 5. CDR3 sequence (DNA): TGTGCCATCAGTGGGGGGACTAGCGGGGAGGCTGGGGCCAACGTCCTGACTTTC. It is translated as CAISGGTSGEAGANVLTF.

The rearrangement uses TRBV7-3 and TRBJ2-1; 8 bases fit TRBD1. The junction had 9 bases not matched to a gene; V was cut back by 5 bases and J by 9 bases. CDR1 is SGHTA and CDR2 is FQGTGA in the germline V gene. This CDR3 region has 14 residues. In nucleotides, the CDR3 is TGTGCCAGCAGCCCGGACAGGGCCAGTATTGAGCAGTTCTTC. It codes for CASSPDRASIEQFF.

This sequence joins TRBV7-6 and TRBJ1-5; D is unclear. Trimming pared 1 base from V and 5 bases from J, leaving 6 bases between. Germline V CDR1 and CDR2: SGHVS, FNYEAQ. The CDR3 length is 13 residues. The CDR3 protein is CASSLGSYQPQHF. Written as DNA, the CDR3 is TGTGCCAGCAGCTTAGGGAGTTATCAGCCCCAGCATTTT.

This clone was seen only once. This chain links TRBV18 with TRBJ2-7; 7 nucleotides line up with TRBD1. V dropped 1 base and J dropped 1; count of bases not matched to a gene: 10. The germline CDR1 and CDR2 sequences are KGHSH and LQKENI. The length of the CDR3 is 17 residues. The CDR3 DNA reads as TGTGCCAGCTCACCACAGGTGCGAGGACAGGCTTCCTACGAGCAGTACTTC. Protein sequence: CASSPQVRGQASYEQYF. Looking up the rest from reference TRBV18 and TRBJ2-7 gives the full variable domain: NAGVMQNPRHLVRRRGQEARLRCSPMKGHSHVYWYRQLPEEGLKFMVYLQKENIIDESGMPKERFSAEFPKEGPSILRIQQVVRGDSAAYFCASSPQVRGQASYEQYFGPGTRLTVT.

This chain connects TRBV7-9 to TRBJ1-2; weak D call: TRBD1 (6 bases). Trimming pared 2 bases from V and 4 bases from J, leaving 17 bases between. This CDR3 spans 16 amino acids. The V gene's germline CDR1 is SEHNR and CDR2 FQNEAQ (reference sequence). The CDR3 spells CASSLTPAGAFYGYTF. The CDR3 nucleotides are TGTGCCAGCAGCTTAACGCCTGCGGGGGCCTTCTATGGCTACACCTTC.

In this sample, this clone turned up a few times. The chain has TRBV19 and TRBJ2-1; the D gene is possibly TRBD1 (5 bases). The CDR3 covers 14 residues. CDR1 is LNHDA, CDR2 SQIVND, per germline (reference sequence). V was clipped by 1 base and J by 10 bases, with 14 bases between them. The DNA of the CDR3 is TGTGCCAGTAGTATAGGATGGGGCTTCCAGGAGCAGTTCTTC. It encodes CASSIGWGFQEQFF.

This clone has more than one count but fewer than ten. The chain carries TRBV15 and TRBJ1-2; 9 bases are shared with TRBD1. V gave up 4 bases and J gave up 8 bases; unmatched junction bases: 5. Germline lookup yields CDR1 LNHNV and CDR2 YYDKDF (reference sequence). The CDR3 runs 13 residues. CDR3 residues: CATSTRTGEGYTF. CDR3 coding DNA: TGTGCCACCAGCACCCGGACAGGGGAGGGCTACACCTTC. The whole variable domain, filled in from reference TRBV15 and TRBJ1-2, reads DAMVIQNPRYQVTQFGKPVTLSCSQTLNHNVMYWYQQKSSQAPKLLFHYYDKDFNNEADTPDNFQSRRPNTSFCFLDIRSPGLGDTAMYLCATSTRTGEGYTFGSGTRLTVV.

For the CDR3, the DNA is TGTGCCAGCAGCTTATCCAGGGACACTGAAGCTTTCTTT. Its translation: CASSLSRDTEAFF. The gene calls are TRBV11-1 and TRBJ1-1; a weak D match, TRBD1 (5 bases). Looked up from germline, CDR1 is SGHAT and CDR2 is FQDESV (reference sequence). This CDR3 is 13 amino acids long. The V end was cut by 2 bases, the J end by 3 bases, with 7 bases between. Filled out from reference TRBV11-1 and TRBJ1-1, the complete variable domain reads EAEVAQSPRYKITEKSQAVAFWCDPISGHATLYWYRQILGQGPELLVQFQDESVVDDSQLPKDRFSAERLKGVDSTLKIQPAELGDSAMYLCASSLSRDTEAFFGQGTRLTVV.

V usage is TRBV19 and J usage is TRBJ1-2; D is uncertain. The CDR3 contains 13 residues. Per germline, CDR1 LNHDA and CDR2 SQIVND (reference sequence). V lost 7 bases to trimming and J lost 4 bases, with 13 bases between them. The CDR3, as DNA: TGTGCCAGTAAAGAGGGCCCGGGCTATGGCTACACCTTC. Translation: CASKEGPGYGYTF.

This sequence joins TRBV9 and TRBJ1-2; 7 bases map to TRBD1. Germline lookup yields CDR1 SGDLS and CDR2 YYNGEE. V gave up 0 bases and J gave up 8 bases; unmatched junction bases: 7. The CDR3 runs to 14 residues. Written as DNA, the CDR3 is TGTGCCAGCAGCGTAGAAGGGACAGATGTCGGCTACACCTTC. This translates into CASSVEGTDVGYTF. The complete variable domain, with remaining parts taken from reference TRBV9 and TRBJ1-2, reads DSGVTQTPKHLITATGQRVTLRCSPRSGDLSVYWYQQSLDQGLQFLIQYYNGEERAKGNILERFSAQQFPDLHSELNLSSLELGDSALYFCASSVEGTDVGYTFGSGTRLTVV.

The chain recombines TRBV29-1 with TRBJ1-2, with no clear D. CDR1 is SQVTM, CDR2 ANQGSEA, per germline. The V and J ends lost 8 bases and 4 bases respectively, with 14 bases between them. This CDR3 has 12 residues. DNA of the CDR3: TGCAGCTTCGGGTCGGGGAGCTATGGCTACACCTTC. Residues: CSFGSGSYGYTF.

The chain links TRBV2 to TRBJ2-7; D remains ambiguous. The CDR3 is made up of 10 amino acids. Germline V CDR1 and CDR2: SNHLY, FYNNEI. V lost 6 bases to trimming and J lost 6 bases, with 6 bases between them. Here the CDR3 DNA reads TGTGCCAGCAGCCTTCTCGAGCAGTACTTC. Its translation: CASSLLEQYF.

This clone was detected only once. The chain joins TRBV24-1 to TRBJ1-1; no reliable D call. The CDR3 has 13 residues. CDR1 is KGHDR and CDR2 is SFDVKD in the germline V gene. V was shortened by 2 bases and J by 3 bases, with 6 bases between the two germline ends. The CDR3 reads CATSDYSYTEAFF. The CDR3 DNA is TGTGCCACCAGTGATTACAGCTACACTGAAGCTTTCTTT.